The 17 T cell receptor beta chains below were found in one sample sequenced in a study of blood T cell repertoires in COVID-19. This table comes from immunoSEQ multiplex PCR, and its TCRdb copy is limited to in-frame clones, with some not included. The sample lists more than 250,000 clones; around 87% were seen once. Sequences were obtained from PBMCs or T cells enriched from blood (not recorded which). The receptors come from a woman aged 25 to 45 who had recovered from COVID-19.

This clone was seen once. V gene TRBV3-1 (or the pseudogene TRBV3-2) combines with J gene TRBJ1-2; 7 positions match TRBD1. The germline gives CDR1 LGHDT, CDR2 YNNKEL (reference sequence). The CDR3 runs 16 residues. The V gene end was trimmed by 5 bases and the J gene end by 0 bases; junction bases not matched to a gene: 9. The CDR3 region has the DNA TGTGCCAGCAGCTCTCCGGGACAGTCTGCTAACTATGGCTACACCTTC. Residues: CASSSPGQSANYGYTF.

Note on this clone: Distinct nucleotide sequences in the sample also encode this CDR3. This chain links TRBV7-9 with TRBJ1-3; 8 bases agree with TRBD1. CDR1 and CDR2 (germline): SEHNR, FQNEAQ (reference sequence). This CDR3 has 14 residues. Unmatched junction bases numbered 2, after V lost 5 bases and J lost 2 bases. CDR3 sequence reads: CASSLDRAGNTIYF. The CDR3, as DNA: TGTGCCAGCAGCCTGGACAGGGCTGGAAACACCATATATTTT.

The chain employs TRBV5-4 and TRBJ1-1; 7 nucleotides align to TRBD1. The V and J ends lost 5 bases and 2 bases, in that order; junction bases with no gene match: 6. Germline CDR1 reads SGHNT; CDR2 reads YYREEE (reference sequence). The CDR3 sequence is 14 residues long. The CDR3 bases are TGTGCCAGCAGTTCGGGGACAGCCAACACTGAAGCTTTCTTT. Protein: CASSSGTANTEAFF.

J is TRBJ2-1 and V is TRBV6-5; D is unclear. CDR3 length: 15 residues. Germline V gives CDR1 MNHEY, CDR2 SVGAGI. Trimming removed 2 bases from V and 2 bases from J, with 10 bases in between. CDR3 residues: CASSYGPPAYNEQFF. CDR3 sequence (DNA): TGTGCCAGCAGTTACGGGCCCCCGGCCTACAATGAGCAGTTCTTC.

The chain couples TRBV28 to TRBJ1-5, with 10 nucleotides matching TRBD1. This CDR3 contains 16 residues. Germline assignment: CDR1 MDHEN and CDR2 SYDVKM. Germline trimming cut 8 bases from V and 0 bases from J; bases unmatched to any gene: 7. CDR3: CASQTGGLYSNQPQHF. CDR3 nucleotide sequence: TGTGCCAGCCAGACAGGGGGCTTGTATAGCAATCAGCCCCAGCATTTT.

CDR3 bases: TGCGCCAGCAGCCAAGATCGTTTAACAGCTAGCACAGATACGCAGTATTTT. This sequence encodes CASSQDRLTASTDTQYF. The chain uses TRBV4-3 and TRBJ2-3, with D unresolved. The CDR3 is 17 amino acids. Looked up from germline, CDR1 is LGHNA and CDR2 is YSLEER. Between the trimmed V and J ends, which lost 0 bases and 0 bases, there was a span of 13 bases.

The chain recombines TRBV30 with TRBJ1-4; TRBD1 matches 7 bases. V was clipped by 2 bases and J by 3 bases; unmatched bases: 6. Germline assignment: CDR1 GTSNPN and CDR2 SVGIG (reference sequence). The CDR3 length is 15 residues. The CDR3 DNA sequence: TGTGCCTGGAGTCCTTCCAGGGGGGCTAATGAAAAACTGTTTTTT. As protein: CAWSPSRGANEKLFF.

The chain couples TRBV5-8 to TRBJ1-5, with 9 bases fitting TRBD1. CDR1 is SGHTS, CDR2 YDEGEE, per germline. The J segment lost 2 bases and the V segment lost 0 bases, leaving 3 bases of the junction unmatched. This CDR3 has 16 residues. CDR3 sequence reads: CASSLDGTGRNQPQHF. CDR3 DNA: TGTGCCAGCAGCTTGGATGGGACAGGGCGCAATCAGCCCCAGCATTTT.

About this clone itself: The sample carries other DNA sequences with the same CDR3. The chain combines TRBV29-1 with TRBJ1-1, with D hard to call. From germline, CDR1 is SQVTM and CDR2 ANQGSEA. V lost 5 bases and J lost 0, with 7 bases in between. The CDR3 length is 12 residues. In DNA, the CDR3 is TGCAGCGTTTCCGGGATGAACACTGAAGCTTTCTTT. Its translation: CSVSGMNTEAFF.

The gene calls are TRBV19 and TRBJ2-7; 10 bases align to TRBD2. Germline V gene data show CDR1 as LNHDA and CDR2 as SQIVND (reference sequence). V trimming: 3 bases; J trimming: 10 bases; junction bases outside the gene matches: 12. This CDR3 contains 15 residues. CDR3 residues: CASSILGSGGAYQYF. The CDR3 DNA follows: TGTGCCAGTAGTATCCTCGGGAGCGGGGGGGCCTACCAGTACTTC. Together with reference TRBV19 and TRBJ2-7, the CDR3 gives the full variable domain: DGGITQSPKYLFRKEGQNVTLSCEQNLNHDAMYWYRQDPGQGLRLIYYSQIVNDFQKGDIAEGYSVSREKKESFPLTVTSAQKNPTAFYLCASSILGSGGAYQYFGPGTRLTVT.

This rearrangement joins TRBV3-1 (or the pseudogene TRBV3-2) to TRBJ2-7, with 7 bases matching TRBD1. CDR3 length: 16 residues. Germline CDR1 and CDR2: LGHDT and YNNKEL (reference sequence). J was trimmed by 0 bases and V by 6 bases; bases with no gene match: 11. CDR3 nucleotides: TGTGCCAGCAGTCAGGCAGGGACAGTGTACTCCTACGAGCAGTACTTC. This codes for CASSQAGTVYSYEQYF.

The rearrangement joins TRBV24-1 to TRBJ2-2; D may be TRBD2 (5 bases). V was trimmed by 6 bases and J by 6 bases, leaving 10 bases between them. The CDR3 covers 13 residues. From germline, CDR1 is KGHDR and CDR2 SFDVKD. CDR3 in amino acids: CATSSLGAGELFF. The DNA for the CDR3 is TGTGCCACCAGTTCCTTGGGAGCCGGGGAGCTGTTTTTT.

This clone was observed a handful of times. The V and J genes are TRBV5-1 and TRBJ2-1, with D tentatively TRBD1 (6 bases). V was pared by 7 bases and J by 10 bases, with 18 bases between. CDR1 is SGHRS, CDR2 YFSETQ, per germline. The CDR3 spans 13 residues. The CDR3 region has the DNA TGCGCCAGCCGAAATCTGGGGGCAAGGGAGCAGTTCTTC. It yields the protein CASRNLGAREQFF.

This sequence joins TRBV6-1 and TRBJ2-7; D might be TRBD2 (5 bases). Germline CDR1 is MNHNS and CDR2 is SASEGT. Trimming stripped 3 bases from V and 7 bases from J, with 16 bases between. CDR3 size: 14 residues. The CDR3 here is CASSDLTQKREQYF. In nucleotides, the CDR3 is TGTGCCAGCAGTGATCTAACACAAAAGCGGGAGCAGTACTTC.

The V gene is TRBV19, the J gene TRBJ1-5; D is perhaps TRBD1 (5 bases). Germline loops: CDR1 LNHDA, CDR2 SQIVND (reference sequence). The V gene lost 1 base and the J gene lost 2 bases, with 9 bases spanning the gap. There are 15 residues in the CDR3. This CDR3 reads CASSIVAGGNQPQHF. In DNA, the CDR3 is TGTGCCAGTAGTATAGTGGCGGGGGGCAATCAGCCCCAGCATTTT.

The chain has TRBV9 and TRBJ1-1, with 10 bases matching TRBD1. Germline V gene lookup returns CDR1 SGDLS and CDR2 YYNGEE. Germline trimming cut 3 bases from V and 1 base from J; bases unmatched to any gene: 6. This CDR3 is 16 amino acids long. DNA for the CDR3: TGTGCCAGCAGCGCAGACAGGGGGCAAAAGAACACTGAAGCTTTCTTT. It codes for CASSADRGQKNTEAFF.

A few counts support this clone. The chain uses TRBV4-3 and TRBJ1-1; TRBD1 is a possible D gene (5 bases). Trimming took off 6 bases at V and 4 bases at J, with 9 bases between the two ends. Germline V gene data show CDR1 as LGHNA and CDR2 as YSLEER. This CDR3 comprises 12 residues. Here the CDR3 DNA reads TGCGCCAGCAGGGGGCTAGGCACTGAAGCTTTCTTT. It specifies CASRGLGTEAFF.